This T cell receptor (beta chain) was captured by sequencing in a study of T-cell reconstitution after alpha-beta-depleted transplantation in children. It was with unique molecular identifiers that the TCRbeta library was prepared. Each CDR3 protein gets one entry after TCRdb re-called the PCR reads with MiXCR. This table has about 600,000 distinct CDR3 sequences, more than 9% appearing once. Per germline, CDR1 SGHTA and CDR2 FQGNSA. The V gene lost 2 bases and the J gene lost 2 bases, with 14 bases spanning the gap. The CDR3 totals 16 residues. The sequencing here drew on PBMCs from the stem cell graft donor, taken from the stem cell graft. The chain employs TRBV7-2 and TRBJ2-3; D gene uncertain. The TCR was taken from a human donor who donated a stem cell graft to a child with acute myeloid leukemia. CDR3 region: CASSLKEYLNTDTQYF. DNA of the CDR3: TGTGCCAGCAGCTTAAAGGAGTACCTTAACACAGATACGCAGTATTTT.